What follows is one T cell receptor (beta chain) and its context. Antigen: not known. The data were taken from a study of tumor-infiltrating lymphocytes in primary liver carcinoma. Study conclusions and caveats: Pairs of tumor regions overlapped more than tumor-adjacent and tumor-blood pairs did. Among top clones, only about 7.5-24% appeared in all five tumor regions.

Unsorted bulk tissue, about 18-31 mg of it, served as the source for co-extraction of RNA and DNA. Primary liver carcinomas in the patients were surgically resected. Every tumor yielded five separate sampled regions. The V gene lost 2 bases and the J gene lost 4 bases, with 17 bases spanning the gap. The CDR3 sequence is 16 residues long. CDR1 is MGHRA, CDR2 YSYEKL, per germline. The input was 450 to 500 ng total RNA; TCR beta cDNA was made from it with a constant-region primer. A slightly modified ARM-PCR protocol with three nested multiplex PCR rounds produced these TCR beta libraries. It was with TRBV1-TRBV30 forward primers and a C-beta reverse primer that the first two PCR rounds were run, at about 10 cycles each. MiXCR, run by TCRdb on the multiplex PCR reads, gives a single entry per CDR3 protein. The sample shows approximately 79,000 distinct CDR3 sequences, approximately 70% of them seen only once.

The specimen sequenced was liver tumor tissue from sampling region 4. Subset denoted: tumor region T4, right-lateral pole. The receptor was isolated from a man aged 35-49 years with primary liver carcinoma and hepatitis B virus infection. The rearrangement uses TRBV4-1 and TRBJ2-5; TRBD2 is a possible D gene (6 bases). The CDR3, as DNA: TGCGCCAGCAGCCAATATCGAGCGGGTGTGGGAGAGACCCAGTACTTC. Its protein is CASSQYRAGVGETQYF.